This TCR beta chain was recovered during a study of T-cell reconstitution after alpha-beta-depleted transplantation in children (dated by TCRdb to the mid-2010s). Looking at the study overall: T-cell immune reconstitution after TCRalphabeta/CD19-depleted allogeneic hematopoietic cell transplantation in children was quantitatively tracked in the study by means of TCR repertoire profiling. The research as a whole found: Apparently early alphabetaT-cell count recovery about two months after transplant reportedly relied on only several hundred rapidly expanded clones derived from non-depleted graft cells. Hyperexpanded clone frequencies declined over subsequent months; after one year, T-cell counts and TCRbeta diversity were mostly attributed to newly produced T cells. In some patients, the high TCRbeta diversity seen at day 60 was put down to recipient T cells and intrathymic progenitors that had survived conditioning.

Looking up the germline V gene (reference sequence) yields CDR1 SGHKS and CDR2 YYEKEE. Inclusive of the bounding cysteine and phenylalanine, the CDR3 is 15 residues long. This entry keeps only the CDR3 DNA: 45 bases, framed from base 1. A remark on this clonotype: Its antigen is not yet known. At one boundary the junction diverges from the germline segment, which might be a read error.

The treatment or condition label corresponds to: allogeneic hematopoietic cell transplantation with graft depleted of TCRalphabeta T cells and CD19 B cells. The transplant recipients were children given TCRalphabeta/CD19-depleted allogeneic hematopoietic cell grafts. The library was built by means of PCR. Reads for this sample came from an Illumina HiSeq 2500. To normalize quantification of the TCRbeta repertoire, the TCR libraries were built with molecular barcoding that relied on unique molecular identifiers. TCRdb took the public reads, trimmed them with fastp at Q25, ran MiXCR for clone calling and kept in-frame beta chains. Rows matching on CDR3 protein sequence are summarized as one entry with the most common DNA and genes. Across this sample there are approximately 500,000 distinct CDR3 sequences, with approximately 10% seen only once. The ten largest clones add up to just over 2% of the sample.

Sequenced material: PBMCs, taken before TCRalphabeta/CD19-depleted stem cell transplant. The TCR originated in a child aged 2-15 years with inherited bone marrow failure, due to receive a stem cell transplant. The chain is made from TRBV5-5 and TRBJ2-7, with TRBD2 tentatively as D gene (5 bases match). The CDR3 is CASSLHLRAGYKQYF. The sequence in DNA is TGTGCCAGCAGCTTGCATCTGCGGGCTGGCTACAAGCAGTACTTC.